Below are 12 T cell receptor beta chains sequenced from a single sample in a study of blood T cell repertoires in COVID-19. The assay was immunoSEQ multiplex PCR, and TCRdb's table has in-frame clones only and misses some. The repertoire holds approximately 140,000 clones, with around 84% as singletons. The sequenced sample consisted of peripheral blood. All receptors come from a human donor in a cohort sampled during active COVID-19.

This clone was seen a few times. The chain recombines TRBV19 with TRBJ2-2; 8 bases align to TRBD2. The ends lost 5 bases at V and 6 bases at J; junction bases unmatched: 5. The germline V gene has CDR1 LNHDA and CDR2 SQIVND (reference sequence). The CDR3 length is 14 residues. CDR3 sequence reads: CASSRGGVSGELFF. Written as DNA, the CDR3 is TGTGCCAGTAGTCGGGGGGGCGTCTCCGGGGAGCTGTTTTTT.

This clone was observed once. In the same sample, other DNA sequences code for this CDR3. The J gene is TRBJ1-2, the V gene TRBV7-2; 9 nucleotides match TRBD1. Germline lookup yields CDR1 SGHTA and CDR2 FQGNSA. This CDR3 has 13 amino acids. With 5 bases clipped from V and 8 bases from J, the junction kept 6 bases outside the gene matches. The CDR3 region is CASSPGTGRGYTF. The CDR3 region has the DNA TGTGCCAGCAGCCCCGGGACAGGGAGAGGCTACACCTTC.

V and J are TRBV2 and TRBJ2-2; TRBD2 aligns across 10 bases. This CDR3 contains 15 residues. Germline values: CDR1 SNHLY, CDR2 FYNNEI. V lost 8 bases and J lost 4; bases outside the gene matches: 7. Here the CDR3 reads CASLPSGGATGELFF. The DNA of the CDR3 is TGTGCCAGCCTCCCTAGCGGGGGAGCCACCGGGGAGCTGTTTTTT.

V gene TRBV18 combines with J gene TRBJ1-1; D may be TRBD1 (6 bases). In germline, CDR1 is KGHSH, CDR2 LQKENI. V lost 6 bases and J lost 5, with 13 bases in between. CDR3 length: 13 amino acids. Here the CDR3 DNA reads TGTGCCAGCTCTTCAGACAGGAGGACTGAAGCTTTCTTT. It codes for CASSSDRRTEAFF.

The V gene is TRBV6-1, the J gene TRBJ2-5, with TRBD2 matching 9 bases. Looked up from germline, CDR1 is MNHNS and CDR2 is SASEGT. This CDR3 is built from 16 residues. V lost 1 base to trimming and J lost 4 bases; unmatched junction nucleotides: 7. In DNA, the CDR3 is TGTGCCAGCAGTGAAGAAGCGGGGGGATATGCAGAGACCCAGTACTTC. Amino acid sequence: CASSEEAGGYAETQYF.

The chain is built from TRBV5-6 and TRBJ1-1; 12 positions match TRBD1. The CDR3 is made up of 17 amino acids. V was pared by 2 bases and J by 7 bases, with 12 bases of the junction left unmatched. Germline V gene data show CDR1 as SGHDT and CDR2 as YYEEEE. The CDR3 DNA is TGTGCCAGCAGCTTAACCCGGGACAGGGGGCTAGAGGGTGAAGCTTTCTTT. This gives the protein CASSLTRDRGLEGEAFF.

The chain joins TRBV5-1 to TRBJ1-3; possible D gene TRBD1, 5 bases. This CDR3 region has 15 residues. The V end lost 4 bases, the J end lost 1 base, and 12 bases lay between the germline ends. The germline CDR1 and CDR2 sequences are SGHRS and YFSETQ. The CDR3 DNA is TGCGCCAGCAGCCCTGGGGCAATGTCTGGAAACACCATATATTTT. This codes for CASSPGAMSGNTIYF.

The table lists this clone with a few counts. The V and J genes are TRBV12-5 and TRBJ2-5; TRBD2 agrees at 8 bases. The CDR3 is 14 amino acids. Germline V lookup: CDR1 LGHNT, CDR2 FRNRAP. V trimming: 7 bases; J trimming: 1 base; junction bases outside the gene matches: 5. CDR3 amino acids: CASAPGGGQETQYF. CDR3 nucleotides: TGTGCTAGTGCCCCGGGGGGGGGCCAAGAGACCCAGTACTTC. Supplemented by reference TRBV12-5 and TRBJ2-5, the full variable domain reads DARVTQTPRHKVTEMGQEVTMRCQPILGHNTVFWYRQTMMQGLELLAYFRNRAPLDDSGMPKDRFSAEMPDATLATLKIQPSEPRDSAVYFCASAPGGGQETQYFGPGTRLLVL.

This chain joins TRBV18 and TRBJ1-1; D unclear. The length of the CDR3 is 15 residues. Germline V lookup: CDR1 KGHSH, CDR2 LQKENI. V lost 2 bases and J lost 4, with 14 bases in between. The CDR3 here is CASSPGLGRGTEAFF. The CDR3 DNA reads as TGTGCCAGCTCACCAGGTTTGGGTCGGGGCACTGAAGCTTTCTTT.

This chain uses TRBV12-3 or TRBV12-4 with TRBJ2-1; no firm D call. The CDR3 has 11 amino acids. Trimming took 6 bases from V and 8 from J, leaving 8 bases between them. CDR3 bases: TGTGCCAGCAGCTTTTCGGATGAGCAGTTCTTC. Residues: CASSFSDEQFF.

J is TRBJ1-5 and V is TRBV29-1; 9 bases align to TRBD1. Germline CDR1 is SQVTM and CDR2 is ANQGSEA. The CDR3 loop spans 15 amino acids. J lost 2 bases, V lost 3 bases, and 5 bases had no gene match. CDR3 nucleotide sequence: TGCAGCGTTGACGGACAGGGGTTGCGCAATCAGCCCCAGCATTTT. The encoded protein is CSVDGQGLRNQPQHF.

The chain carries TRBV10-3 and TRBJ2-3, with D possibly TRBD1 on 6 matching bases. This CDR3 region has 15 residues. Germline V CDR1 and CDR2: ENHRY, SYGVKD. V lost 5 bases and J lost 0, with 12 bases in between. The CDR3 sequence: CAISPRTASTDTQYF. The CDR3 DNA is TGTGCCATCAGTCCCCGGACAGCTAGCACAGATACGCAGTATTTT.